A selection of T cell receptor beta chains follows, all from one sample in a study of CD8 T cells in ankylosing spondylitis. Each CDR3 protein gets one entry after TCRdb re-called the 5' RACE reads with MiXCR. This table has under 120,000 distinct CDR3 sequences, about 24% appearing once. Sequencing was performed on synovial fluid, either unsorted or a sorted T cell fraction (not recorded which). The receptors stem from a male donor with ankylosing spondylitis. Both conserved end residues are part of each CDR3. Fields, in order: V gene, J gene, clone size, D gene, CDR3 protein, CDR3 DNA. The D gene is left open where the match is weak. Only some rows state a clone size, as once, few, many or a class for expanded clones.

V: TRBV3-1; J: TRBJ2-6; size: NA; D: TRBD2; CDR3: CASSRQSGGVPGANVLTF; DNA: TGTGCCAGCAGCCGTCAGTCGGGAGGGGTACCTGGGGCCAACGTCCTGACTTTC
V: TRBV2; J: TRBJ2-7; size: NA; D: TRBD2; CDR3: CASRRTSGSYEQYF; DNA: TGTGCCAGCAGACGGACTAGCGGGAGCTACGAGCAGTACTTC
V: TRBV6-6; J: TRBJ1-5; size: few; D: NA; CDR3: CASSYKGNQPQHF; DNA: TGTGCCAGCAGTTACAAGGGGAATCAGCCCCAGCATTTT
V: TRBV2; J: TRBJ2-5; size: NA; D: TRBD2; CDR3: CASSPWTSRQETQYF; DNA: TGTGCCAGCAGTCCTTGGACTAGTAGGCAAGAGACCCAGTACTTC
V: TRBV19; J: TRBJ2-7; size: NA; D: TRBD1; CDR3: CASSIRDRGYEQYF; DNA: TGTGCCAGTAGTATACGGGACAGGGGCTACGAGCAGTACTTC
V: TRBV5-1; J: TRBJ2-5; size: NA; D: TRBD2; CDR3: CASSFGSGMGETQYF; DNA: TGCGCCAGCAGCTTCGGTAGCGGGATGGGAGAGACCCAGTACTTC
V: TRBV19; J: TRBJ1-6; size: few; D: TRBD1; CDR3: CASTATGNNSPLHF; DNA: TGTGCCAGTACCGCGACAGGGAACAATTCACCCCTCCACTTT
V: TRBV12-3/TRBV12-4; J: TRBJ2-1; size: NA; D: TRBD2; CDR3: CASSLVLAGRITYNEQFF; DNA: TGTGCCAGCAGTTTGGTACTAGCCGGGAGGATCACCTACAATGAGCAGTTCTTC
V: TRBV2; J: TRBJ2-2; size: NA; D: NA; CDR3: CASRTHYTGELFF; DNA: TGTGCCAGCCGGACTCATTACACCGGGGAGCTGTTTTTT
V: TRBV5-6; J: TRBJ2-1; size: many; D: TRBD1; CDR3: CASSLPGTGSREQFF; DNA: TGTGCCAGCAGCTTGCCCGGGACAGGGTCTCGGGAGCAGTTCTTC
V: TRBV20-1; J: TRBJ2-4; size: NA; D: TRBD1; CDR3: CSALPGQGNRILAKNIQYF; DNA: TGCAGTGCTTTACCGGGACAGGGGAACCGGATTTTAGCCAAAAACATTCAGTACTTC
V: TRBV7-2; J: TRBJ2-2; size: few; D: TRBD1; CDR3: CASSPRQGTTGELFF; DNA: TGTGCCAGCAGCCCCCGACAGGGGACCACCGGGGAGCTGTTTTTT
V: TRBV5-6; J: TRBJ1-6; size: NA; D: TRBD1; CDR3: CASSPRTGVGSPLHF; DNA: TGTGCCAGCAGCCCCCGGACAGGGGTGGGATCACCCCTCCACTTT
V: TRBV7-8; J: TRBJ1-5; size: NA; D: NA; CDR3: CASSLAGDLTNNQPQHF; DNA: TGTGCCAGCAGCTTAGCCGGGGACCTAACCAACAATCAGCCCCAGCATTTT
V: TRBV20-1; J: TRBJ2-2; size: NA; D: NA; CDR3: CSAAGQDGELFF; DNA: TGCAGTGCCGCGGGGCAGGACGGGGAGCTGTTTTTT
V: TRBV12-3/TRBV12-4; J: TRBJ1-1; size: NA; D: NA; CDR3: CASRTMGGTEAFF; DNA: TGTGCCAGCAGGACTATGGGGGGCACTGAAGCTTTCTTT
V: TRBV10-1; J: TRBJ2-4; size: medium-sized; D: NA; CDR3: CATSSGQNIQYF; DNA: TGCGCCACCAGCTCAGGTCAAAACATTCAGTACTTC
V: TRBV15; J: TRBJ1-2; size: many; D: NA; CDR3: CATSRDAYGYTF; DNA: TGTGCCACCAGCAGAGACGCATATGGCTACACCTTC
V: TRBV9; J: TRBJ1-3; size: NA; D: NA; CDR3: CASSSQGYFGNTIYF; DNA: TGTGCCAGCAGCTCACAGGGTTACTTTGGAAACACCATATATTTT
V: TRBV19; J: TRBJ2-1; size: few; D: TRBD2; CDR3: CASRGTSAYNEQFF; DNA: TGTGCCAGTAGAGGGACTAGCGCCTACAATGAGCAGTTCTTC
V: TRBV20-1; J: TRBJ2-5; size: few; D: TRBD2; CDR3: CSARVFTSGWQETQYF; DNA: TGCAGTGCTAGAGTTTTTACTAGCGGCTGGCAAGAGACCCAGTACTTC
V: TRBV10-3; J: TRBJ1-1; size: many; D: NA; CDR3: CAISDDNKNTEAFF; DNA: TGTGCCATCAGTGATGACAATAAGAACACTGAAGCTTTCTTT
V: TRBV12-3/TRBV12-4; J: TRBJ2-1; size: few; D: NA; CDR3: CASSLGRAEQFF; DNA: TGTGCCAGCAGTTTAGGGCGGGCTGAGCAGTTCTTC
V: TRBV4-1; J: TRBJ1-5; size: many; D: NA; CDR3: CASSQGGTWVQPQHF; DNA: TGCGCCAGCAGCCAGGGGGGGACCTGGGTTCAGCCCCAGCATTTT
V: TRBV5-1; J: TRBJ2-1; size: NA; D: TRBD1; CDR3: CASSSDRGGSNEQFF; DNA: TGCGCCAGCAGCTCGGACAGGGGAGGTAGTAATGAGCAGTTCTTC
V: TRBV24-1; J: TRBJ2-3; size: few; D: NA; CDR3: CATSDPRDPERTQYF; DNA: TGTGCCACCAGTGATCCGCGGGACCCCGAGCGTACGCAGTATTTT
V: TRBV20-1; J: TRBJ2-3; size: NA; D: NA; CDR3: CSAIGVIGTDTQYF; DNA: TGCAGTGCTATAGGAGTAATTGGAACAGATACGCAGTATTTT
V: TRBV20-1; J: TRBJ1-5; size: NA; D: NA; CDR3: CSARAGFREQPQHF; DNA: TGCAGTGCTAGAGCAGGATTTAGGGAGCAGCCCCAGCATTTT
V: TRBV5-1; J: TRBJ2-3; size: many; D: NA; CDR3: CASSPEHRESDTQYF; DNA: TGCGCCAGCAGCCCGGAACACAGGGAATCAGATACGCAGTATTTT
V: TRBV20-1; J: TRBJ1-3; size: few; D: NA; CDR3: CSALRTDSGNTIYF; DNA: TGCAGTGCTCTAAGGACAGACTCTGGAAACACCATATATTTT
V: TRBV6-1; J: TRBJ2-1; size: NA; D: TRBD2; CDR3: CASSEAKREIGNEQFF; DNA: TGTGCCAGCAGTGAAGCTAAGCGGGAGATTGGCAATGAGCAGTTCTTC
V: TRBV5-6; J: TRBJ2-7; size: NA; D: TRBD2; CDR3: CASSLQAGQSYEQYF; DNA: TGTGCCAGCAGCTTGCAAGCGGGGCAATCCTACGAGCAGTACTTC
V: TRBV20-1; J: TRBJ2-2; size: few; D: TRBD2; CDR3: CSASGLAGEETGELFF; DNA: TGCAGTGCTAGTGGGCTAGCGGGAGAGGAAACCGGGGAGCTGTTTTTT
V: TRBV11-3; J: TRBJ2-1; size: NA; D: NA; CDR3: CASSLDPQLYNERFF; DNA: TGTGCCAGCAGCTTAGACCCCCAGCTCTACAATGAGCGGTTCTTC
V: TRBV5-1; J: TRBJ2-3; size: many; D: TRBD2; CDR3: CASSLAGTNTDTQYF; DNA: TGCGCCAGCAGCTTGGCTGGGACTAACACAGATACGCAGTATTTT
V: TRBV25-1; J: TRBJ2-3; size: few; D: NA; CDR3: CASSEGRGNTDTQYF; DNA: TGTGCCAGCAGTGAGGGTAGGGGAAACACAGATACGCAGTATTTT
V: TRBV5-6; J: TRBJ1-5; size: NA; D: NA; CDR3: CASQGNNQPQHF; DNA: TGTGCCAGCCAGGGTAACAATCAGCCCCAGCATTTT
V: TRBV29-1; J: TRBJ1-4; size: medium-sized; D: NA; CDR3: CSVVSGNEKLFF; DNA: TGCAGCGTTGTGTCAGGGAACGAAAAACTGTTTTTT